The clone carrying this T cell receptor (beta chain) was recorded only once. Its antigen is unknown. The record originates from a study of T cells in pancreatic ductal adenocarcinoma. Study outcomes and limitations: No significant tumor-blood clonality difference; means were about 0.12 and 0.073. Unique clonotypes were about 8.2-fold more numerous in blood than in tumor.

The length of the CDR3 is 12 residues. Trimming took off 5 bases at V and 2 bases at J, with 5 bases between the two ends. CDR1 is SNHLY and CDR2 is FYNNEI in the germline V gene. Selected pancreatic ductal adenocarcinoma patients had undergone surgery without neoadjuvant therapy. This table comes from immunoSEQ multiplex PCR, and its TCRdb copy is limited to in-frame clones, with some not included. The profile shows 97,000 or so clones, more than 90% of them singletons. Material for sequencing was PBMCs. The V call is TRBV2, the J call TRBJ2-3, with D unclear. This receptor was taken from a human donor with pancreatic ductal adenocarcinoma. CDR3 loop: CASSSTTDTQYF. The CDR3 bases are TGTGCCAGCAGTTCTACCACAGATACGCAGTATTTT.